This T cell receptor (beta chain) appears in the sequencing data of a study of T cells in Graves' hyperthyroidism and ophthalmopathy. About the research overall: It was at initial diagnosis, before any treatment, that peripheral blood was collected.

The CDR3 totals 14 residues. Germline-derived CDR1 and CDR2 are GTSNPN and SVGIG (reference sequence). Trimming left V 1 base short and J 6 bases short, with 13 bases between. Amplification yielded TCR beta CDR3 regions, with RNA transcripts as the source. With the HTBI primer set, the TCR CDR3 went through a first round of RT-PCR. TCRdb recomputed calls from the multiplex PCR reads with MiXCR, one row per CDR3 protein. The table includes 700,000 or so distinct CDR3 sequences, about 16% detected once. An absence of ophthalmopathy progression within 18 months meant stable Graves' hyperthyroidism. This clonotype came up many times.

Sequenced material: blood. This sequence joins TRBV30 and TRBJ2-1; D possibly matches TRBD1 or TRBD2 (6 bases each). The sequence derives from a man between 18 and 35 years old with Graves' hyperthyroidism. CDR3 coding DNA: TGTGCCTGGAGTGAAGGGGGAGGCCTCAATGAGCAGTTCTTC. Protein sequence: CAWSEGGGLNEQFF. The full variable domain, in which reference TRBV30 and TRBJ2-1 provide the parts outside the CDR3, is SQTIHQWPATLVQPVGSPLSLECTVEGTSNPNLYWYRQAAGRGLQLLFYSVGIGQISSEVPQNLSASRPQDRQFILSSKKLLLSDSGFYLCAWSEGGGLNEQFFGPGTRLTVL.